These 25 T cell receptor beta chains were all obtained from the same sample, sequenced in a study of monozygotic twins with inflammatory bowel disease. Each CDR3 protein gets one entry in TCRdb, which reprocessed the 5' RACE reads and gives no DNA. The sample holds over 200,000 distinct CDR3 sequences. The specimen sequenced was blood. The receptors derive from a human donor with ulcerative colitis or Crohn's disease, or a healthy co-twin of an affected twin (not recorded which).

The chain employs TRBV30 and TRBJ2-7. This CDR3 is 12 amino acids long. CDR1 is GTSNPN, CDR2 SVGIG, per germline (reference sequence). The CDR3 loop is CAWSPQTYEQYF. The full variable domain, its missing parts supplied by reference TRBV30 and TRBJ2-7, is SQTIHQWPATLVQPVGSPLSLECTVEGTSNPNLYWYRQAAGRGLQLLFYSVGIGQISSEVPQNLSASRPQDRQFILSSKKLLLSDSGFYLCAWSPQTYEQYFGPGTRLTVT.

The CDR3 sequence: CSVGQPNYGYTF. The chain couples TRBV29-1 to TRBJ1-2; lacking DNA, the TRBD1 call made by TCRdb goes unchecked. The germline V gene encodes CDR1 SQVTM and CDR2 ANQGSEA. The CDR3 spans 12 residues.

The CDR3 spells CATTSTKNEQFF. V gene TRBV24-1 combines with J gene TRBJ2-1. The CDR3 runs to 12 residues. The germline V gene has CDR1 KGHDR and CDR2 SFDVKD.

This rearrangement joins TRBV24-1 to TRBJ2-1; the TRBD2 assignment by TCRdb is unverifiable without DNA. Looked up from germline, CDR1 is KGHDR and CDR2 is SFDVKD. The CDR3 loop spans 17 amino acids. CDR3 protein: CATSDSTSGRRYNEQFF.

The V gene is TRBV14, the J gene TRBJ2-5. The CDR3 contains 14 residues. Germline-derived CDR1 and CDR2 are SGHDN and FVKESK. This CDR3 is CASSQGARSETQYF.

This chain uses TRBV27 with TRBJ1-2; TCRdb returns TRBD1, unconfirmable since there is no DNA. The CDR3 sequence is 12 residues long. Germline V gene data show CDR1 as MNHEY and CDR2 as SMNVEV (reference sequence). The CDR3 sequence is CASRPQGGGYTF.

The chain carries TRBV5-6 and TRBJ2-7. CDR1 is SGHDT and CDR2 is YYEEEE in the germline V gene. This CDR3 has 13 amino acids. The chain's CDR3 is CASSFQTTYEQYF. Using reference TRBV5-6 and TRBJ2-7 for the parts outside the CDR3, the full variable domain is DAGVTQSPTHLIKTRGQQVTLRCSPKSGHDTVSWYQQALGQGPQFIFQYYEEEERQRGNFPDRFSGHQFPNYSSELNVNALLLGDSALYLCASSFQTTYEQYFGPGTRLTVT.

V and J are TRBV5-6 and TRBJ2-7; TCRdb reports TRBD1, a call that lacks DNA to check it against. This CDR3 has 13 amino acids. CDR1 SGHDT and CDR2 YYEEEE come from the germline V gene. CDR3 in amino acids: CASSLWGTWKQYF. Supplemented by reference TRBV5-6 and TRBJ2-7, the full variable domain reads DAGVTQSPTHLIKTRGQQVTLRCSPKSGHDTVSWYQQALGQGPQFIFQYYEEEERQRGNFPDRFSGHQFPNYSSELNVNALLLGDSALYLCASSLWGTWKQYFGPGTRLTVT.

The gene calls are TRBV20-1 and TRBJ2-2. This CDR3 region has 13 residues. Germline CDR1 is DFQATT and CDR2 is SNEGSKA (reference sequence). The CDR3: CSPFAANTGELFF.

CDR3 sequence: CASSEWEVNTEAFF. The chain links TRBV25-1 to TRBJ1-1. Germline CDR1 and CDR2: MGHDK and SYGVNS. The CDR3 has 14 amino acids.

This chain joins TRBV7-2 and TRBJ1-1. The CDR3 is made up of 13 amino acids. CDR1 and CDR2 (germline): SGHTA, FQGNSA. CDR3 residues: CASSGLEAIRAFF.

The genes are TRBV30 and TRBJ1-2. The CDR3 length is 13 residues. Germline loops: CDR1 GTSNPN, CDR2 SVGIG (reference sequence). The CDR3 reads CAWTGEGDYGYTF.

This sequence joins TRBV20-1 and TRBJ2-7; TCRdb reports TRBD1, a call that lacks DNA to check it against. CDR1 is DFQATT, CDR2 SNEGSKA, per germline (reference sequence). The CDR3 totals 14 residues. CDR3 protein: CSARKDRGTSEQYF.

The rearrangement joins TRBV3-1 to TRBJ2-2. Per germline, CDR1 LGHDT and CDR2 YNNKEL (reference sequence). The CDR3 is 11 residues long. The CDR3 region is CASSQGGRLFF.

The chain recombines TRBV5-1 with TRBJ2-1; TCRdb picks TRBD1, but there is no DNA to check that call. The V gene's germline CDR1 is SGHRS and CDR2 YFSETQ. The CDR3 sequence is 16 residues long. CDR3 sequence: CASSQNTGFSYNEQFF.

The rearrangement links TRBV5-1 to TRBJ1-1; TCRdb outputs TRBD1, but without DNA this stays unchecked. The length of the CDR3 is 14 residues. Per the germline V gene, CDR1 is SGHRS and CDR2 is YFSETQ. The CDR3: CASSLQQVNTEAFF.

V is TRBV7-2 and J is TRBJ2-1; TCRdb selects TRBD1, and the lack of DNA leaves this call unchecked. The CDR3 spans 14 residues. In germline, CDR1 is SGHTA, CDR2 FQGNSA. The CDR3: CASSPVPSYNEQFF.

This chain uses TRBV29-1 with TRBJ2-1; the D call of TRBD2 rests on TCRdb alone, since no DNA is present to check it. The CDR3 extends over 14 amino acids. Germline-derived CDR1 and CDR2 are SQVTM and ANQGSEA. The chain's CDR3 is CSVGVSGDYNEQFF.

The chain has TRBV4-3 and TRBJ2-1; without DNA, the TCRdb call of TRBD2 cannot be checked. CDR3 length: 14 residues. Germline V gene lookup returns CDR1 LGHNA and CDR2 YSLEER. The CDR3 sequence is CASSNRDFNNEQFF.

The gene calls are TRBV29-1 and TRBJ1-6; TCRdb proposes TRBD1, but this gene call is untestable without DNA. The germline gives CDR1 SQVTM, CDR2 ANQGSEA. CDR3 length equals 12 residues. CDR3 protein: CSVGQENSPLHF. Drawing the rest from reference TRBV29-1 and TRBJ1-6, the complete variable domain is SAVISQKPSRDICQRGTSLTIQCQVDSQVTMMFWYRQQPGQSLTLIATANQGSEATYESGFVIDKFPISRPNLTFSTLTVSNMSPEDSSIYLCSVGQENSPLHFGNGTRLTVT.

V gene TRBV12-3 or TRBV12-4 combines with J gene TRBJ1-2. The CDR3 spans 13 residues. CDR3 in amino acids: CASISGTIGGYTF.

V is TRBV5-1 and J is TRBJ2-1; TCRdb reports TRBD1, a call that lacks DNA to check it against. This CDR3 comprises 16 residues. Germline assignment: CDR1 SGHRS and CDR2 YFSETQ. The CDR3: CASSLAVPGRGNEQFF.

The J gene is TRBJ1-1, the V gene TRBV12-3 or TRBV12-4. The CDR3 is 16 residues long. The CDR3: CASSFSPGGIYTEAFF.

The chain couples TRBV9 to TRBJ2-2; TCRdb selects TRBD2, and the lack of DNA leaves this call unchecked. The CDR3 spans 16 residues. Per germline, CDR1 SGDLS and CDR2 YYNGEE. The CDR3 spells CASSSRTVGSTGELFF. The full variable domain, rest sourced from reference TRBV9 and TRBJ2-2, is DSGVTQTPKHLITATGQRVTLRCSPRSGDLSVYWYQQSLDQGLQFLIQYYNGEERAKGNILERFSAQQFPDLHSELNLSSLELGDSALYFCASSSRTVGSTGELFFGEGSRLTVL.

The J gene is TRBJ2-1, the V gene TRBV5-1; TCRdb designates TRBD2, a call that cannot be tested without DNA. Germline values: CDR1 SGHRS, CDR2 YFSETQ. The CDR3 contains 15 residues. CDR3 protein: CASSLGLAAVDEQFF.